This T cell receptor beta chain was identified in a study of cytomegalovirus exposure and HLA in healthy donors. This CDR3 is built from 15 residues. The V and J ends lost 3 bases and 3 bases respectively, with 10 bases between them. The germline gives CDR1 SGHRS, CDR2 YFSETQ. With 60 Vbeta and 13 Jbeta primers, the PCR was carried out. Assay used: immunoSEQ multiplex PCR; TCRdb lists only in-frame clones, some missing. The repertoire consists of around 59,000 clones, with 75% to 85% occurring once and the leading ten covering 1.5% to 2%. Findings and limits, study-wide: For most TCR sequences rarity was the rule, although some public TCRs occurred in many donors.

On this clone: What it recognizes is unknown.

The clonotype comes from a human donor in good health. The rearrangement uses TRBV5-1 and TRBJ2-6; D perhaps matches TRBD1 (5 bases). What was sequenced was PBMCs. The CDR3: CASSSSGIGANVLTF. The CDR3 DNA reads TGCGCCAGCAGCTCCTCAGGGATTGGGGCCAACGTCCTGACTTTC.